The clone carrying this T cell receptor (beta chain) was found many times. Original analysis: Researchers report that nucleated cell counts were estimated from reference gene primer amplification. TCRdb's table, derived via immunoSEQ multiplex PCR, lists solely in-frame clones and lacks some. V and J calls and clone size follow that table, whereas D and trimming were derived from the DNA. The data contain about 240,000 clones, 80% to 85% of them singletons. The data belong to a study of blood T cell repertoires in COVID-19. Across the study: COVID-19 samples from acute and convalescent phases originated in the United States, Italy and Spain.

This CDR3 region has 15 residues. CDR1 and CDR2 from the germline V gene are MNHEY and SVGAGI. J lost 4 bases, V lost 10 bases, and 10 bases had no gene match. This rearrangement joins TRBV6-5 to TRBJ1-6; 7 bases fit TRBD1. This sequence originates from a woman aged 60-75 years with active or convalescent COVID-19. Source material: peripheral blood. The CDR3 sequence is CATTTGHFYNSPLHF. Here the CDR3 DNA reads TGTGCCACTACGACAGGGCATTTTTATAATTCACCCCTCCACTTT.